This entry lists 2 T cell receptor beta chains sequenced from one sample in a study of T cell clonotyping in hematopoietic cell transplantation. Using immunoSEQ multiplex PCR, the repertoire was profiled, and TCRdb retains in-frame clones only, with some absent. This table holds more than 9,000 clones, around half found once. The specimen was peripheral blood mononuclear cells, collected 100 days after allogeneic stem cell transplant. The source is a female patient aged 45-60 years who had an allogeneic stem cell transplant from an unrelated donor, so the T cells may come from the graft donor. Some clones in this sample may be carry-over from other donors' samples.

The chain employs TRBV7-2 and TRBJ2-7, with 8 bases identical to TRBD2. The CDR3 extends over 15 amino acids. Germline CDR1 and CDR2: SGHTA and FQGNSA. V shed 3 bases, J shed 3 bases, and the junction held 7 bases outside the gene matches. The CDR3 DNA reads TGTGCCAGCAGCTTCCTCGGGAGGGCCAGCTACGAGCAGTACTTC. It translates to CASSFLGRASYEQYF.

The chain has TRBV10-1 and TRBJ2-7, with 10 bases fitting TRBD1. The CDR3 is made up of 13 amino acids. Germline assignment: CDR1 WNHNN and CDR2 SYGVQD (reference sequence). The trim removed 6 bases at V and 3 bases at J, leaving 2 bases unmatched. The CDR3 sequence: CASRRDRGYEQYF. The CDR3 DNA follows: TGCGCCAGCAGAAGGGACAGGGGCTACGAGCAGTACTTC.